The clone carrying this T cell receptor beta chain was counted ten times or more. The data are from a study of T cells in Graves' hyperthyroidism and ophthalmopathy. The V end was cut by 3 bases, the J end by 4 bases, with 16 bases between. This CDR3 has 15 residues. The germline gives CDR1 DFQATT, CDR2 SNEGSKA (reference sequence). Amplification yielded TCR beta CDR3 regions, with RNA transcripts as the source. Using the HTBI primer set, a first-round RT-PCR was run on the TCR CDR3. MiXCR, applied by TCRdb to the multiplex PCR reads, yields one record per CDR3 protein. Of about 130,000 distinct CDR3 sequences listed, roughly a fifth are singletons.

Sequences were obtained from blood. This TCR was sampled from a woman between 45 and 65 years old with Graves' hyperthyroidism that later progressed to Graves' ophthalmopathy. The V and J genes are TRBV20-1 and TRBJ2-1, with D tentatively TRBD2 (6 bases). The CDR3: CSARASRRVYNEQFF. In DNA form, the CDR3 reads TGCAGTGCTAGGGCCTCGCGGAGGGTTTACAATGAGCAGTTCTTC.